This T cell receptor beta chain was recorded in a study of blood T cell repertoires in COVID-19. Study as a whole: The United States, Italy and Spain provided the acute and convalescent COVID-19 samples. PBMCs, B-cell-depleted T cells, or T cells provided the cDNA or gDNA that made up the material.

The CDR3 extends over 15 amino acids. From germline, CDR1 is LGHDT and CDR2 YNNKEL (reference sequence). Trimming left V 1 base short and J 6 bases short, with 16 bases between. Methods used by the authors: Counts of nucleated cells, estimated from reference gene primer amplification, were obtained. Generated by immunoSEQ multiplex PCR, the TCRdb table keeps only in-frame clones and is missing some. That table gives V, J and clone size, and the DNA gave D and trimming. The sample consists of 90,000 to 150,000 clones, approximately 80% of them appearing once. The gene calls are TRBV3-1 (or the pseudogene TRBV3-2) and TRBJ2-7; a possible D gene is TRBD2 (6 bases). Sequencing was carried out using peripheral blood. The receptor's source is a man in his forties or fifties with acute or convalescent COVID-19. CDR3 DNA: TGTGCCAGCAGCCAAGTCGCGGGGCAGGTTTCCGAGCAGTACTTC. It encodes CASSQVAGQVSEQYF.